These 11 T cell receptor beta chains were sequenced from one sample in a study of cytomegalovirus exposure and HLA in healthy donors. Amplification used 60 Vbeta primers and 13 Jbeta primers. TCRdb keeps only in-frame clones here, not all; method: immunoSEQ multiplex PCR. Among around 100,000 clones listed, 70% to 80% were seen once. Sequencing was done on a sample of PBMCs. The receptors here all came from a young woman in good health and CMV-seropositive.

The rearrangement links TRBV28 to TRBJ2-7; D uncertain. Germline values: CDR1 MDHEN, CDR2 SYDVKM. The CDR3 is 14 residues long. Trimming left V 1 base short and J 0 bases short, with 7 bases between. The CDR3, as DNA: TGTGCCAGCAGTTTATCACCAGGCTCCTACGAGCAGTACTTC. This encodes CASSLSPGSYEQYF.

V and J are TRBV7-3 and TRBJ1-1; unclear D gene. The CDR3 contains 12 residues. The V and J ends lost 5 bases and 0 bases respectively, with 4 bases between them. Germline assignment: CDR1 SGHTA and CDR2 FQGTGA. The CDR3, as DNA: TGTGCCAGCAGCCAGATGAACACTGAAGCTTTCTTT. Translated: CASSQMNTEAFF.

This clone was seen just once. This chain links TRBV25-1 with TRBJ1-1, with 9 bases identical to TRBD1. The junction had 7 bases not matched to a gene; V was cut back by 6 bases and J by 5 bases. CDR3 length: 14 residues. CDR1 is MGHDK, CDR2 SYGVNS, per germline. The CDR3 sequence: CASRGQGSRTEAFF. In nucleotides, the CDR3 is TGTGCCAGCAGAGGACAGGGGTCGAGAACTGAAGCTTTCTTT.

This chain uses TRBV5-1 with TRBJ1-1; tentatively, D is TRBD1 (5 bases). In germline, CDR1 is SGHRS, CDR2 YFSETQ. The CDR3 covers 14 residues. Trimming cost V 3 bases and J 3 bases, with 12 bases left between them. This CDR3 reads CASSSTTAYTEAFF. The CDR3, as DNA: TGCGCCAGCAGCTCAACGACAGCTTACACTGAAGCTTTCTTT.

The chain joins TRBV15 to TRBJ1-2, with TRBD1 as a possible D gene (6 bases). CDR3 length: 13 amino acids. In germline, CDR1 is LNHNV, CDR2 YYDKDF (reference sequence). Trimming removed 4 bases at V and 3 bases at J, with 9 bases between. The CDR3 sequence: CATSTRQDYGYTF. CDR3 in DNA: TGTGCCACCAGCACAAGACAGGACTATGGCTACACCTTC.

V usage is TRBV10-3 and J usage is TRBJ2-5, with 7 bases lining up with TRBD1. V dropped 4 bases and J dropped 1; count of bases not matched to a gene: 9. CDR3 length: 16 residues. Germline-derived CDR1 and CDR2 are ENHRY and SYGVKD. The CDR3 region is CAISGLDRRLQETQYF. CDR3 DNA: TGTGCCATCAGTGGGCTGGACAGGCGCCTCCAAGAGACCCAGTACTTC.

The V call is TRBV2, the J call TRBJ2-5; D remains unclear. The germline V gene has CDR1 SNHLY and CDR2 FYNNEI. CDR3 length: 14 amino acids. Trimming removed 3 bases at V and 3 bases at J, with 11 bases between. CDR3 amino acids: CASSELLTEETQYF. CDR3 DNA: TGTGCCAGCAGTGAGTTGCTAACTGAAGAGACCCAGTACTTC.

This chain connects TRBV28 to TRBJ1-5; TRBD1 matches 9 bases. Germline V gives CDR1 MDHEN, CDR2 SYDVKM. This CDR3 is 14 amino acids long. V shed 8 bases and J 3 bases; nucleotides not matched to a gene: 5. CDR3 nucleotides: TGTGCCAGCCGGGACAGGGTCTCCAATCAGCCCCAGCATTTT. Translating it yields CASRDRVSNQPQHF.

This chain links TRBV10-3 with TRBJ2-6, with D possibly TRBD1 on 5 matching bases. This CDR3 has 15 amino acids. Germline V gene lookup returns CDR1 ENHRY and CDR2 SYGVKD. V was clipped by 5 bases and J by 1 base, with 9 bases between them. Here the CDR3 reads CAISFQGSGANVLTF. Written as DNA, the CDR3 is TGTGCCATCAGTTTTCAGGGATCTGGGGCCAACGTCCTGACTTTC.

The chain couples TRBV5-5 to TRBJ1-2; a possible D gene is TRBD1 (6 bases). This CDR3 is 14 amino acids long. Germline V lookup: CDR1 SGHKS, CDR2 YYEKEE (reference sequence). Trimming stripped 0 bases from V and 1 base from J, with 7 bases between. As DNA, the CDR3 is TGTGCCAGCAGCTTGGCGGACAGTAACTATGGCTACACCTTC. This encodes CASSLADSNYGYTF. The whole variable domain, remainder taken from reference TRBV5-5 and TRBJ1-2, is DAGVTQSPTHLIKTRGQQVTLRCSPISGHKSVSWYQQVLGQGPQFIFQYYEKEERGRGNFPDRFSARQFPNYSSELNVNALLLGDSALYLCASSLADSNYGYTFGSGTRLTVV.

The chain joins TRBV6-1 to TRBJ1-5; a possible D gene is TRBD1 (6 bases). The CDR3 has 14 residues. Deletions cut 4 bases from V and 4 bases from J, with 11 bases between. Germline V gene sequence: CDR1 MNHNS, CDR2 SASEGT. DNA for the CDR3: TGTGCCAGCAGTGTCGGACAGCTAAATCAGCCCCAGCATTTT. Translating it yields CASSVGQLNQPQHF.